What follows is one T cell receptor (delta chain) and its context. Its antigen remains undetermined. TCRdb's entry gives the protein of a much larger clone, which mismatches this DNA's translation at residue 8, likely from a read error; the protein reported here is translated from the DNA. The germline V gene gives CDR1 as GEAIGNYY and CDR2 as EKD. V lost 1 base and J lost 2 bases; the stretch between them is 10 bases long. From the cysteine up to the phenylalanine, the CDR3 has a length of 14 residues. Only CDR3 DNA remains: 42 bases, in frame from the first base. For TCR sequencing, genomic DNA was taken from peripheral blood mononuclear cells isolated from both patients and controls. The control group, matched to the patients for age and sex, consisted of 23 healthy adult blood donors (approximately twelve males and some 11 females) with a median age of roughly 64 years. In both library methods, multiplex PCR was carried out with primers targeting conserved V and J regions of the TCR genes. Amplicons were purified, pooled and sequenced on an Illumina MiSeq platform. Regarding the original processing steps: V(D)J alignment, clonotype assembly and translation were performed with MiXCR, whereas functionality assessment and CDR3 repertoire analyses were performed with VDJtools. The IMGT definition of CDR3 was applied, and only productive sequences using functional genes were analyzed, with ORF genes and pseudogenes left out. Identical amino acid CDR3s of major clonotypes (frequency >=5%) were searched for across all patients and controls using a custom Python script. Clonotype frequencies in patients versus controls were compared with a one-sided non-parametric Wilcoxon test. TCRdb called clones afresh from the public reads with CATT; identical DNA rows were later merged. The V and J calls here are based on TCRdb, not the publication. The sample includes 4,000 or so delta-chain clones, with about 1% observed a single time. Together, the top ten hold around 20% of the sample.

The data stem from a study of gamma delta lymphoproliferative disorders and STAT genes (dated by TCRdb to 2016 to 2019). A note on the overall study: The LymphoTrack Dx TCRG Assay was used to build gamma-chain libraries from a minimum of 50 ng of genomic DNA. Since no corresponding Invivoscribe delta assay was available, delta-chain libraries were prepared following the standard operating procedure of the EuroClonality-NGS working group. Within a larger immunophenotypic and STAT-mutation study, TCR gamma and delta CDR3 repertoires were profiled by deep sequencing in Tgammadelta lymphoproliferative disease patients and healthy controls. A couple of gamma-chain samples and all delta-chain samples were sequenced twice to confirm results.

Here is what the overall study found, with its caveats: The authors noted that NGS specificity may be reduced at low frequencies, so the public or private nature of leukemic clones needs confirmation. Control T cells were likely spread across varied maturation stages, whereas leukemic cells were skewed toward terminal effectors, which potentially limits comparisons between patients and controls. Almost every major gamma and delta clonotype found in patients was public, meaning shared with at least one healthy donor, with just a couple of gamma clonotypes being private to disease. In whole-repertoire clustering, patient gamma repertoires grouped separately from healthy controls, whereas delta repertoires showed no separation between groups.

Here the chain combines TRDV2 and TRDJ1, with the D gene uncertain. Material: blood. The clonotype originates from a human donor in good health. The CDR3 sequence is CACDTVLTTDKLIF. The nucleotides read TGTGCCTGTGACACGGTACTAACGACCGATAAACTCATCTTT.